Listed below are T cell receptor beta chains from one sample, sequenced in a study of cytotoxic CD8 clonotypes in ibrutinib-treated CLL. Measured with immunoSEQ multiplex PCR; TCRdb has only the in-frame clones, and not every one. The data hold 20,000 to 30,000 clones, with about 69% observed a single time. Sample: PBMCs, taken after 12 months of ibrutinib treatment. The source is a human donor with chronic lymphocytic leukemia. CDR3s include the opening cysteine and the closing phenylalanine or tryptophan. The order of the fields is V gene, D gene, J gene, clone size, CDR3 DNA, CDR3 protein. A D gene is named only where the DNA matches it firmly. Clone size is shown for a subset of rows, as once, few, many or a class of expanded clone.

>TRBV28|-|TRBJ2-7|-
TGTGCCAGCAGCAACTACGAGCAGTACTTC
CASSNYEQYF
>TRBV11-2|TRBD2|TRBJ2-3|once
TGTGCCAGCAGCTTAAAAATAGCGGGCACCGCGGCAGATACGCAGTATTTT
CASSLKIAGTAADTQYF
>TRBV29-1|TRBD1|TRBJ1-1|-
TGCAGCGCACATCCGGACAGGGGGCCGGGAGACACTGAAGCTTTCTTT
CSAHPDRGPGDTEAFF
>TRBV7-3|TRBD1|TRBJ2-7|-
TGTGCCAGCAGCCTGACCGGGACAGATGAGCAGTACTTC
CASSLTGTDEQYF
>TRBV7-6|-|TRBJ2-3|-
TGTGCCAGCAGCGAAAGTGGGGTATCGCAGTATTTT
CASSESGVSQYF
>TRBV9|-|TRBJ2-2|-
TGTGCCAGCAGCGTAGACGTCGGGGCGCGGGTCACCGGGGAGCTGTTTTTT
CASSVDVGARVTGELFF
>TRBV13|-|TRBJ2-5|-
TGTGCCAGCAGCTTAAGAGGGGTAGAGACCCAGTACTTC
CASSLRGVETQYF
>TRBV13|TRBD1|TRBJ1-2|-
TGTGCCAGCACTGGGACAGGGGCCCTTGGCTACACCTTC
CASTGTGALGYTF
>TRBV15|-|TRBJ1-6|-
TGTGCCACCAGCAGAGACCCCAGTGGGAGTTCACCCCTCCACTTT
CATSRDPSGSSPLHF
>TRBV27|TRBD2|TRBJ2-1|-
TGTGCCAGCAGTTTATCGGGTAGCGGGACCTCCTACAATGAGCAGTTCTTC
CASSLSGSGTSYNEQFF
>TRBV7-8|-|TRBJ2-3|-
TGTGCCAGCAGCTTACTTGGATTCGGGGCCCAAACAGATACGCAGTATTTT
CASSLLGFGAQTDTQYF
>TRBV19|-|TRBJ1-1|-
TGTGCCAGTAGCCAGTCATTCAACACTGAAGCTTTCTTT
CASSQSFNTEAFF
>TRBV5-1|TRBD1|TRBJ2-5|-
TGCGCCAGCAGCTTGACGGACAGGGTCGGACAGACCCAGTACTTC
CASSLTDRVGQTQYF
>TRBV20-1|-|TRBJ2-7|-
TGCAGTGCTAGAGGTGAGTACGAGCAGTACTTC
CSARGEYEQYF
>TRBV29-1|TRBD2|TRBJ2-5|medium-sized
TGCAGCGTGGCCCCCCCAGCGGGAGACCAAGAGACCCAGTACTTC
CSVAPPAGDQETQYF
>TRBV5-1|TRBD1|TRBJ2-1|-
TGCGCCAGCAGCTTGTTCAAGGGGACAGGGGTCCTGCACAATGAGCAGTTCTTC
CASSLFKGTGVLHNEQFF
>TRBV19|-|TRBJ2-2|few
TGTGCCAGTAGTATCCGGGCAGGGAGAAGCGCCGGGGAGCTGTTTTTT
CASSIRAGRSAGELFF
>TRBV28|TRBD2|TRBJ2-2|-
TGTGCCAGCAATCCCGGGTCTAGCGGGGTATGGGAGCTGTTTTTT
CASNPGSSGVWELFF
>TRBV9|-|TRBJ2-1|-
TGTGCCAGCAGCGTATGGGGTGCAGACGACAATGAGCAGTTCTTC
CASSVWGADDNEQFF
>TRBV2|-|TRBJ1-5|few
TGTGCCAGCAGTGAGGGGCAGCTGAGGCAGCCCCAGCATTTT
CASSEGQLRQPQHF
>TRBV20-1|-|TRBJ2-7|-
TGCAGTGCCTCAGGGGTCGAGCAGTACTTC
CSASGVEQYF
>TRBV30|-|TRBJ2-6|-
TGTGCCTGGAGGGGGGTCTCGGGGGCCAACGTCCTGACTTTC
CAWRGVSGANVLTF
>TRBV10-3|TRBD1|TRBJ1-2|few
TGTGCCATCAGAGGACAGGGGGCAAACTATGGCTACACCTTC
CAIRGQGANYGYTF
>TRBV11-2|-|TRBJ2-7|few
TGTGCCAGCAGCACCACGGGGAGGGGGTACGAGCAGTACTTC
CASSTTGRGYEQYF
>TRBV6-6|-|TRBJ2-3|once
TGTGCCAGCACCCCGGCTAGGTCAGATACGCAGTATTTT
CASTPARSDTQYF
>TRBV9|-|TRBJ2-1|-
TGTGCCAGCAGCGTAGAGGGGAAGGGTGAGCAGTTCTTC
CASSVEGKGEQFF
>TRBV27|-|TRBJ2-1|-
TGTGCCACCAGGAGGGGAGAATACAATGAGCAGTTCTTC
CATRRGEYNEQFF
>TRBV2|TRBD2|TRBJ2-7|-
TGTGCCAGCGGTTGGATTAGCGGGAGGGACGAGCAGTACTTC
CASGWISGRDEQYF
>TRBV19|-|TRBJ2-7|-
TGTGCCAGCCGGCGATCGGGAAGGGCGAGCGAGGAGCAGTACTTC
CASRRSGRASEEQYF
>TRBV5-4|TRBD1|TRBJ2-3|few
TGTGCCAGCAGCTGTCCCGGGACAGGGGGCACAGATACGCAGTATTTT
CASSCPGTGGTDTQYF
>TRBV28|-|TRBJ1-3|-
TGTGCCAGCAGTTTTGGAGGGACCACTGGAAACACCATATATTTT
CASSFGGTTGNTIYF
>TRBV14|-|TRBJ1-5|-
TGTGCCAGCAGCGAGGACAGTCTCCAGCCCCAGCATTTT
CASSEDSLQPQHF
>TRBV29-1|-|TRBJ1-1|-
TGCAGCGTTGTATCAGGTTTCAGCACTGAAGCTTTCTTT
CSVVSGFSTEAFF
>TRBV19|-|TRBJ2-1|-
TGTGCGGAAAGGGAACTCTCCTACAATGAGCAGTTCTTC
CAERELSYNEQFF
>TRBV6-1|-|TRBJ1-2|-
TGTGCCAGCAGTGAAGCGAACGGTCTTGGCTACACCTTC
CASSEANGLGYTF